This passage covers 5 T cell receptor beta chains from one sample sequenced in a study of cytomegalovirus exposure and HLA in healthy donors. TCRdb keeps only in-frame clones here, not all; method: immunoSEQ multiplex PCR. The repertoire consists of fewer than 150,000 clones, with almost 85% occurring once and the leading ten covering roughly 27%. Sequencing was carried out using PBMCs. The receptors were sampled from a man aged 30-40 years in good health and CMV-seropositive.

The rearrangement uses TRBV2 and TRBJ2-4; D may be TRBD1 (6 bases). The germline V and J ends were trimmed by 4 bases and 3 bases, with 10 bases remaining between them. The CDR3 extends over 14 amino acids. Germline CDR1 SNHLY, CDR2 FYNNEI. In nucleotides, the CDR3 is TGTGCCAGCAGTGGAAGGGACAACAAAAACATTCAGTACTTC. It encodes CASSGRDNKNIQYF.

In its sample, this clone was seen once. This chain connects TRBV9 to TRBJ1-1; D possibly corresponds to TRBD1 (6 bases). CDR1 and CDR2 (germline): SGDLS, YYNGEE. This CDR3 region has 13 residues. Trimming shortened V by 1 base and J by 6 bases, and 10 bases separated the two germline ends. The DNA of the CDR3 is TGTGCCAGCAGCGTAATGGGGGCTTCTGAAGCTTTCTTT. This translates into CASSVMGASEAFF.

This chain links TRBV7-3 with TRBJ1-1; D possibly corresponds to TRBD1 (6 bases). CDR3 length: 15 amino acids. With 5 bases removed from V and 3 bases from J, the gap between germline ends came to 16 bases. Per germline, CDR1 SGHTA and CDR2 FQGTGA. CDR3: CASSPRQGRDTEAFF. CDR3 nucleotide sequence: TGTGCCAGCAGCCCGCGGCAGGGGAGGGACACTGAAGCTTTCTTT.

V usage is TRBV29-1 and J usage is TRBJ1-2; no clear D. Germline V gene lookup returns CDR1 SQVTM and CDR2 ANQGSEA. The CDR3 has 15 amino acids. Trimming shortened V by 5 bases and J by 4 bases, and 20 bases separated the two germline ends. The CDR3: CSVNSPSGRFYGYTF. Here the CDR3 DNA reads TGCAGCGTTAATTCGCCGTCAGGCAGGTTCTATGGCTACACCTTC.

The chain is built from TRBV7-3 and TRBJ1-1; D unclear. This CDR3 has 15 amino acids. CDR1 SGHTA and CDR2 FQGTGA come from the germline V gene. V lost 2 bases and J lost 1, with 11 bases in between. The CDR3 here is CASSLYGIPNTEAFF. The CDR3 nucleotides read TGTGCCAGCAGCTTATACGGGATTCCGAACACTGAAGCTTTCTTT.